This T cell receptor (beta chain) stems from a study of identical twins. Study-level points and caveats: In beta out-of-frame sequences, the excess sharing between twins was weaker. For out-of-frame alpha sequences shared by twins, low generation probability was in excess. Instead of following the same donors, the conclusions were based on cross-sectional statistical analysis.

This clonotype came up a few times. Its antigen is unknown. Each CDR3 protein is one row after TCRdb ran MiXCR on the 5' RACE reads. The sample contains roughly 260,000 distinct CDR3 sequences, approximately 8% of which appear only once. The CDR3 sequence is 14 residues long. The germline gives CDR1 KGHDR, CDR2 SFDVKD. Trimming cost V 6 bases and J 5 bases, with 12 bases left between them. This same sample was also part of a study on yellow fever vaccine responses in identical twins.

This receptor was identified in a woman aged 18-35 years in good health. The sequencing sample was made of CD8+ T cells sorted from blood. The chain joins TRBV24-1 to TRBJ2-2, with a tentative D call TRBD1 (6 bases). The CDR3 protein is CATSRTEKTGELFF. DNA of the CDR3: TGTGCCACCAGTCGGACAGAGAAGACCGGGGAGCTGTTTTTT.